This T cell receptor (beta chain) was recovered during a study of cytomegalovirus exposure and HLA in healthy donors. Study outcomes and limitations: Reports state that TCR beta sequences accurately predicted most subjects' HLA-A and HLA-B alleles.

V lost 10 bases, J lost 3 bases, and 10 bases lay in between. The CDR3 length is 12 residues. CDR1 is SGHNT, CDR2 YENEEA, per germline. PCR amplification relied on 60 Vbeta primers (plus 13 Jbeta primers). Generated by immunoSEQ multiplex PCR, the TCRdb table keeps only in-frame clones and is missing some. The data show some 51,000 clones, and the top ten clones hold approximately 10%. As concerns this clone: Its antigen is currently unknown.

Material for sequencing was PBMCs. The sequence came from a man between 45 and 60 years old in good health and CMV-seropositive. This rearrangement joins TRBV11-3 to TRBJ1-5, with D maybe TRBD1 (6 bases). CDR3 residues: CANTGNNQPQHF. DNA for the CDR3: TGTGCCAACACAGGGAACAATCAGCCCCAGCATTTT.